This T cell receptor (beta chain) was captured in a study of graft-versus-host responses after intestinal transplantation. Study in general: Anti-thymocyte globulin induction, then tacrolimus and steroids for about three years, went to all recipients. General study findings and limits: Recipient marrow contained GvH clones, some of which appeared first in ileum or blood.

CDR1 and CDR2 (germline): MGHRA, YSYEKL. The CDR3 consists of 15 residues. V trimming: 5 bases; J trimming: 3 bases; junction bases outside the gene matches: 8. Repertoires were generated with immunoSEQ multiplex PCR, while TCRdb's copy carries only in-frame clones and drops some. This table has 85,000 to 90,000 clones, approximately 92% appearing once. A word on this clone: Its antigen is currently unknown.

Specimen: unstimulated CD4+ T cells sorted from spleen or lymph node cells, collected before intestinal transplant. The receptor's source is a human donor who received an intestinal transplant. The chain employs TRBV4-1 and TRBJ2-7; TRBD2 matches 9 bases. CDR3 bases: TGCGCCAGCAGCGTAGGAGCGGGGGGATACTACGAGCAGTACTTC. This gives the protein CASSVGAGGYYEQYF.